The 16 T cell receptor beta chains listed next were all sequenced from one sample in a study of cytomegalovirus exposure and HLA in healthy donors. Researchers ran the PCR with 60 Vbeta and 13 Jbeta primers. The data were produced by immunoSEQ multiplex PCR, yet TCRdb's version contains in-frame clones alone and is incomplete. This sample has 140,000 to 150,000 clones; more than 7.5% occur once, and the top ten carry about 1.9%. Material: PBMCs. These receptors came from a man between 45 and 60 years old in good health and CMV-seronegative.

The gene calls are TRBV2 and TRBJ2-1, with 15 bases aligning to TRBD2. The CDR3 loop spans 14 amino acids. The germline V gene encodes CDR1 SNHLY and CDR2 FYNNEI. The J segment lost 10 bases and the V segment lost 6 bases, leaving 4 bases of the junction unmatched. The CDR3 region has the DNA TGTGCCAGCAGCCCGGGACTAGCGGGAGGCGAGCAGTTCTTC. Its protein product is CASSPGLAGGEQFF.

This chain uses TRBV4-1 with TRBJ2-2; 7 bases match TRBD1. The CDR3 extends over 18 amino acids. Germline V CDR1 and CDR2: MGHRA, YSYEKL. J was trimmed by 5 bases and V by 0 bases; bases with no gene match: 12. CDR3 residues: CASSQDNGDRTTTGELFF. DNA of the CDR3: TGCGCCAGCAGCCAAGATAATGGGGACAGAACTACTACCGGGGAGCTGTTTTTT.

The rearrangement uses TRBV11-2 and TRBJ2-7, with D possibly being TRBD2 (6 bases). The CDR3 extends over 14 amino acids. Looked up from germline, CDR1 is SGHAT and CDR2 is FQNNGV. Trimming left V 5 bases short and J 12 bases short, with 23 bases between. CDR3 coding DNA: TGTGCCAGCAGCGCCCGGAGTAGCGGCACAAGAGCGTACTTC. Its translation is CASSARSSGTRAYF.

This clone was observed a handful of times. J is TRBJ2-7 and V is TRBV5-6; 9 bases fit TRBD1. Looked up from germline, CDR1 is SGHDT and CDR2 is YYEEEE. This CDR3 region has 14 residues. The junction had 5 bases not matched to a gene; V was cut back by 4 bases and J by 3 bases. The CDR3 DNA sequence: TGTGCCAGCAGCCGGGACAGGGTAGTCTACGAGCAGTACTTC. It specifies CASSRDRVVYEQYF.

This clone was detected a few times. The V call is TRBV7-4, the J call TRBJ2-1, with 8 bases lining up with TRBD2. The ends lost 1 base at V and 4 bases at J; junction bases unmatched: 0. The CDR3 contains 14 residues. The germline V gene has CDR1 SGHVT and CDR2 SQSDAQ. The CDR3 is CASSLGLAYNEQFF. The CDR3 DNA is TGTGCCAGCAGCTTAGGACTAGCGTACAATGAGCAGTTCTTC.

J is TRBJ2-2 and V is TRBV5-1; D uncertain. The germline CDR1 and CDR2 sequences are SGHRS and YFSETQ. V lost 0 bases to trimming and J lost 2 bases, with 5 bases between them. There are 14 residues in the CDR3. Written as DNA, the CDR3 is TGCGCCAGCAGCTTGGCACACAACACCGGGGAGCTGTTTTTT. The encoded protein is CASSLAHNTGELFF.

V is TRBV30 and J is TRBJ2-5; 11 nucleotides line up with TRBD1. This CDR3 is built from 14 residues. The germline CDR1 and CDR2 sequences are GTSNPN and SVGIG (reference sequence). The V gene end was trimmed by 5 bases and the J gene end by 5 bases; junction bases not matched to a gene: 7. This chain's CDR3 is CAWGRTGGWETQYF. The CDR3 DNA reads as TGTGCCTGGGGAAGGACAGGGGGCTGGGAGACCCAGTACTTC. Full variable domain (outside the CDR3, taken from reference TRBV30 and TRBJ2-5): SQTIHQWPATLVQPVGSPLSLECTVEGTSNPNLYWYRQAAGRGLQLLFYSVGIGQISSEVPQNLSASRPQDRQFILSSKKLLLSDSGFYLCAWGRTGGWETQYFGPGTRLLVL.

The CDR3 sequence is CAWGTVGTDTQYF. In nucleotides, the CDR3 is TGTGCCTGGGGAACAGTAGGCACAGATACGCAGTATTTT. The genes are TRBV30 and TRBJ2-3; no clear D gene. Germline values: CDR1 GTSNPN, CDR2 SVGIG (reference sequence). The V end lost 5 bases, the J end lost 1 base, and 10 bases lay between the germline ends. The CDR3 length is 13 residues.

V gene TRBV29-1 combines with J gene TRBJ1-6; D possibly corresponds to TRBD1 (5 bases). The CDR3 consists of 13 residues. Looked up from germline, CDR1 is SQVTM and CDR2 is ANQGSEA. V lost 5 bases and J lost 6, with 11 bases in between. The CDR3 DNA follows: TGCAGCGTTACGGGACTTCTTAATTCACCCCTCCACTTT. Translation gives CSVTGLLNSPLHF. The complete variable domain, with remaining parts taken from reference TRBV29-1 and TRBJ1-6, reads SAVISQKPSRDICQRGTSLTIQCQVDSQVTMMFWYRQQPGQSLTLIATANQGSEATYESGFVIDKFPISRPNLTFSTLTVSNMSPEDSSIYLCSVTGLLNSPLHFGNGTRLTVT.

This clone has a handful of counts. V usage is TRBV5-1 and J usage is TRBJ1-2; tentative D call: TRBD1 (6 bases). In germline, CDR1 is SGHRS, CDR2 YFSETQ. The CDR3 covers 15 residues. The V and J ends lost 3 bases and 0 bases respectively, with 12 bases between them. The DNA of the CDR3 is TGCGCCAGCAGCTACTACAGGGTTCCTAACTATGGCTACACCTTC. It encodes CASSYYRVPNYGYTF.

In this sample, this clone turned up a few times. This chain uses TRBV6-1 with TRBJ1-1; a possible D gene is TRBD1 (5 bases). The CDR3 spans 17 residues. Germline V lookup: CDR1 MNHNS, CDR2 SASEGT. V was trimmed by 0 bases and J by 8 bases, leaving 22 bases between them. The CDR3 DNA is TGTGCCAGCAGTGAAGCGCGTACAGGCCTTCCACAATCCGAAGCTTTCTTT. It encodes CASSEARTGLPQSEAFF.

This clone has just a few counts. This chain joins TRBV6-6 and TRBJ2-3; weak D call: TRBD1 (6 bases). Looked up from germline, CDR1 is MNHNY and CDR2 is SVGAGI (reference sequence). The CDR3 runs 15 residues. V gave up 8 bases and J gave up 3 bases, with 18 bases separating them. CDR3 in amino acids: CASAPGTFETDTQYF. The CDR3 nucleotides are TGTGCCAGCGCCCCCGGGACATTCGAAACAGATACGCAGTATTTT.

J is TRBJ1-2 and V is TRBV6-5; D possibly corresponds to TRBD1 (6 bases). V gave up 6 bases and J gave up 4 bases, with 18 bases separating them. The CDR3 length is 15 residues. Germline values: CDR1 MNHEY, CDR2 SVGAGI. The CDR3 is CASSTVPGQLYGYTF. CDR3 nucleotides: TGTGCCAGCAGCACAGTTCCGGGACAACTCTATGGCTACACCTTC.

The chain employs TRBV2 and TRBJ2-3, with a tentative D call TRBD2 (6 bases). The CDR3 runs to 14 residues. Germline CDR1 is SNHLY and CDR2 is FYNNEI. V dropped 6 bases and J dropped 10 bases, with 20 bases sitting between them. The CDR3 coding sequence is TGTGCCAGCAGCCTCGGAGGGTTGGGGTATCCGCAGTATTTT. It specifies CASSLGGLGYPQYF. The whole variable domain, remainder taken from reference TRBV2 and TRBJ2-3, is EPEVTQTPSHQVTQMGQEVILRCVPISNHLYFYWYRQILGQKVEFLVSFYNNEISEKSEIFDDQFSVERPDGSNFTLKIRSTKLEDSAMYFCASSLGGLGYPQYFGPGTRLTVL.

The chain employs TRBV25-1 and TRBJ1-5; D might be TRBD1 (6 bases). The ends were cut back, 5 bases at V and 4 bases at J, with 9 bases in the middle. The CDR3 totals 13 residues. CDR1 is MGHDK, CDR2 SYGVNS, per germline. The CDR3: CASSPTGNQPQHF. DNA for the CDR3: TGTGCCAGCAGTCCCACAGGGAATCAGCCCCAGCATTTT.

V gene TRBV19 combines with J gene TRBJ1-1, with 7 bases that match TRBD1. V lost 7 bases, J lost 7 bases, and 12 bases stayed unmatched. The CDR3 extends over 14 amino acids. Germline assignment: CDR1 LNHDA and CDR2 SQIVND (reference sequence). DNA for the CDR3: TGTGCCAGTACCGCGCCAGGGGGGAAGAATGAAGCTTTCTTT. Protein sequence: CASTAPGGKNEAFF.